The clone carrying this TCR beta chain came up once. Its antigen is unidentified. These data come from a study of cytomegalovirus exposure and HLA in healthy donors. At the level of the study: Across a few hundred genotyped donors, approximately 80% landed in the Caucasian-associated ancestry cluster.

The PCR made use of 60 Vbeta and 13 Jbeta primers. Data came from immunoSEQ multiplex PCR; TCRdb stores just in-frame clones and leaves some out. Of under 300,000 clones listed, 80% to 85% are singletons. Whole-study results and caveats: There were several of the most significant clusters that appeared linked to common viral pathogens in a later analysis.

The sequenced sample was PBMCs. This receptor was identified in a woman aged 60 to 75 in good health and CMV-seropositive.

The CDR3 loop is CASSEDRGTGELFF. The CDR3 region has the DNA TGTGCCAGCAGTGAAGACAGGGGTACCGGGGAGCTGTTTTTT. V usage is TRBV2 and J usage is TRBJ2-2, with 7 bases matching TRBD1. Germline CDR1 is SNHLY and CDR2 is FYNNEI. CDR3 length: 14 amino acids. With V trimmed by 1 base and J by 5 bases, 1 base remained unmatched.